This T cell receptor (beta chain) was identified during a study of blood T cell repertoires in COVID-19. For the study at large: Sites across the United States, Italy and Spain contributed samples from acute and convalescent COVID-19.

CDR3 size: 14 residues. The V and J ends lost 1 base and 4 bases respectively, with 8 bases between them. CDR1 and CDR2 from the germline V gene are MDHEN and SYDVKM. Comment on this clone: The same CDR3 arises from other DNA sequences in this sample as well.

The study drew participants aged roughly 18 to 95 years from about two dozen US areas. Cohorts were based on clinical histories the participants reported. Cohort 3 recovery required two negative PCRs, clearance, or symptom resolution. TCRdb's table, derived via immunoSEQ multiplex PCR, lists solely in-frame clones and lacks some. The data show 200,000 to 250,000 clones, 90% to 95% seen once. This receptor was taken from a woman aged 18-29 years who had recovered from COVID-19. The sample was PBMCs or T cells enriched from blood (not recorded which). V usage is TRBV28 and J usage is TRBJ1-3; possible D gene TRBD1, 5 bases. The CDR3 spells CASSLSGSGNTIYF. CDR3 nucleotides: TGTGCCAGCAGTTTATCAGGGTCCGGAAACACCATATATTTT.